The clone carrying this T cell receptor (beta chain) was seen only a few times. This sample is drawn from a study of quantifying T cell responses using KT2 cells. On the study more broadly: TCR alpha and beta constant-region primers primed reverse transcription of RNA.

A single-stranded UMI oligo with SP2 sequence was ligated to cDNA 3' ends. The first PCR ran roughly 4 cycles with an equimolar RC1.1 and RC1.2 beta primer mix. TCRdb reprocessed the UMI-ligation and nested PCR reads with MiXCR, giving one entry per CDR3 protein. The table includes tens of thousands of distinct CDR3 sequences, 7.3% detected once. The sample is PBMC spiked with counted cells of clone KT2. Germline V gives CDR1 SGHRS, CDR2 YFSETQ. The CDR3 is made up of 13 amino acids. The germline V and J ends were trimmed by 4 bases and 5 bases, with 12 bases remaining between them. Source material: PBMCs spiked with cells of the T cell clone KT2. V and J are TRBV5-1 and TRBJ2-5; maybe TRBD2 (5 bases). This sequence was found in a human donor. CDR3 loop: CASSAGRGETQYF. CDR3 DNA: TGCGCCAGCAGCGCCGGACGGGGTGAGACCCAGTACTTC.